Following are 29 T cell receptor beta chains from one sample sequenced in a study of T-cell memory formation after mild COVID-19. TCRdb analysed the 5' RACE reads with MiXCR anew, one entry per CDR3 protein. The data contain about 250,000 distinct CDR3 sequences, less than 20% of them seen just once; the ten biggest clones take up around 2.2%. Sequencing used PBMCs or a T cell subset sorted from them (not recorded which). Receptors originate from an adult woman who had mild COVID-19 (a few samples of this study predate the infection). Cell type and time point are not known.

The table lists this clonotype with many counts. V gene TRBV4-2 combines with J gene TRBJ2-7; D possibly matches TRBD1 or TRBD2 (5 bases each). Per the germline V gene, CDR1 is LGHNA and CDR2 is YNFKEQ. The CDR3 consists of 14 residues. V shed 4 bases and J shed 0 bases, with 10 bases lying between them. The CDR3 here is CASSRGESSYEQYF. The CDR3 bases are TGTGCCAGCAGCCGAGGGGAGAGCTCCTACGAGCAGTACTTC.

This clonotype was observed a handful of times. The chain recombines TRBV12-3 or TRBV12-4 with TRBJ2-3; 10 nucleotides align to TRBD2. V was clipped by 6 bases and J by 3 bases; unmatched bases: 6. CDR3 length: 15 residues. In DNA, the CDR3 is TGTGCCAGCAGCTACCCGGGACTAGCGACAGATACGCAGTATTTT. Its translation is CASSYPGLATDTQYF.

The chain recombines TRBV5-1 with TRBJ2-5; TRBD2 matches at 8 bases. J lost 1 base, V lost 3 bases, and 5 bases had no gene match. The V gene's germline CDR1 is SGHRS and CDR2 YFSETQ. CDR3 length: 15 amino acids. CDR3 protein: CASSSGGNRQETQYF. In DNA form, the CDR3 reads TGCGCCAGCAGCTCGGGAGGGAACCGCCAAGAGACCCAGTACTTC. Supplemented by reference TRBV5-1 and TRBJ2-5, the full variable domain reads KAGVTQTPRYLIKTRGQQVTLSCSPISGHRSVSWYQQTPGQGLQFLFEYFSETQRNKGNFPGRFSGRQFSNSRSEMNVSTLELGDSALYLCASSSGGNRQETQYFGPGTRLLVL.

This clonotype was seen a handful of times. The V gene is TRBV5-8, the J gene TRBJ2-5; 9 bases are shared with TRBD1. This CDR3 region has 15 residues. The V and J ends lost 4 bases and 0 bases, in that order; junction bases with no gene match: 4. The V gene's germline CDR1 is SGHTS and CDR2 YDEGEE. In DNA form, the CDR3 reads TGTGCCAGCAGCCGAGGGACAGGGAACCAAGAGACCCAGTACTTC. Amino acids: CASSRGTGNQETQYF.

This clonotype has a handful of counts. The chain combines TRBV5-4 with TRBJ2-3, with 10 positions matching TRBD2. Germline CDR1 is SGHNT and CDR2 is YYREEE (reference sequence). This CDR3 has 15 residues. The junction had 3 bases not matched to a gene; V was cut back by 0 bases and J by 5 bases. CDR3 coding DNA: TGTGCCAGCAGCTTGGTAGCGGGAGGTGTAGATACGCAGTATTTT. It specifies CASSLVAGGVDTQYF.

The chain uses TRBV12-3 or TRBV12-4 and TRBJ1-2, with 8 bases that match TRBD1. The CDR3 extends over 15 amino acids. V trimming: 4 bases; J trimming: 5 bases; junction bases outside the gene matches: 9. The CDR3 DNA follows: TGTGCCAGCAGTTCCGGACAGGGATGGCTATATGGCTACACCTTC. Translation: CASSSGQGWLYGYTF.

The J gene is TRBJ2-7, the V gene TRBV5-8; D possibly corresponds to TRBD1 (6 bases). The V end lost 7 bases, the J end lost 0 bases, and 8 bases lay between the germline ends. CDR1 and CDR2 (germline): SGHTS, YDEGEE. This CDR3 has 12 residues. The CDR3 nucleotides read TGTGCCAGCGGGGGCAGCTCCTACGAGCAGTACTTC. It encodes CASGGSSYEQYF.

This clonotype was detected ten times or more. This CDR3 is CASSSFATSGSAEQFF. CDR3 nucleotides: TGTGCCAGCAGCTCCTTCGCGACTAGCGGGAGTGCTGAGCAGTTCTTC. The genes are TRBV7-3 and TRBJ2-1; 12 bases align to TRBD2. The germline V gene has CDR1 SGHTA and CDR2 FQGTGA. The CDR3 totals 16 residues. The ends lost 4 bases at V and 9 bases at J; junction bases unmatched: 10.

The chain has TRBV12-3 or TRBV12-4 and TRBJ1-5; possibly TRBD1 for D (6 bases). This CDR3 is built from 15 residues. With 5 bases removed from V and 5 bases from J, the gap between germline ends came to 16 bases. The CDR3 nucleotides are TGTGCCAGCAGTCCCCCCGGGGGGGCGGATCAGCCCCAGCATTTT. This translates into CASSPPGGADQPQHF.

The V gene is TRBV20-1, the J gene TRBJ2-3, with 11 bases matching TRBD2. Germline V gives CDR1 DFQATT, CDR2 SNEGSKA (reference sequence). The trim removed 6 bases at V and 2 bases at J, leaving 4 bases unmatched. CDR3 length: 14 residues. The CDR3 nucleotides are TGCAGTGCCCGACTAGCGGGGCCCACAGATACGCAGTATTTT. Translated, it gives CSARLAGPTDTQYF.

This clonotype was detected a few times. The chain has TRBV7-2 and TRBJ2-6, with a tentative D call TRBD2 (7 bases). With 7 bases removed from V and 2 bases from J, the gap between germline ends came to 18 bases. The CDR3 is made up of 17 amino acids. Germline V lookup: CDR1 SGHTA, CDR2 FQGNSA. CDR3 sequence (DNA): TGTGCCAGCACCCAAGGGGGGGCGGCTCCTGGGGCCAACGTCCTGACTTTC. Translated, it gives CASTQGGAAPGANVLTF.

The chain carries TRBV5-1 and TRBJ1-2, with 7 nucleotides matching TRBD1. From germline, CDR1 is SGHRS and CDR2 YFSETQ. The length of the CDR3 is 15 residues. V was clipped by 4 bases and J by 4 bases; unmatched bases: 10. The CDR3 region has the DNA TGCGCCAGCAGCCCGACGACAGGGATCCCCTATGGCTACACCTTC. This translates into CASSPTTGIPYGYTF.

The chain joins TRBV29-1 to TRBJ2-2; 10 nucleotides line up with TRBD2. The J segment lost 6 bases and the V segment lost 4 bases, leaving 5 bases of the junction unmatched. This CDR3 spans 14 amino acids. Germline CDR1 is SQVTM and CDR2 is ANQGSEA. CDR3 loop: CSVGTSGPAGELFF. The CDR3 DNA reads as TGCAGCGTTGGGACTAGCGGTCCGGCCGGGGAGCTGTTTTTT.

The V and J genes are TRBV5-4 and TRBJ2-7; 12 nucleotides match TRBD1. The V gene end was trimmed by 4 bases and the J gene end by 1 base; junction bases not matched to a gene: 6. The CDR3 runs 16 residues. Looked up from germline, CDR1 is SGHNT and CDR2 is YYREEE (reference sequence). This chain's CDR3 is CASSKPGQGASYEQYF. The CDR3 region has the DNA TGTGCCAGCAGCAAGCCGGGACAGGGGGCATCCTACGAGCAGTACTTC.

This clonotype was seen a few times. The V call is TRBV6-6, the J call TRBJ2-7; TRBD1 aligns across 9 bases. Losses at the gene ends were 5 bases for V and 6 bases for J; bases not matched to a gene: 11. CDR3 length equals 15 residues. The V gene's germline CDR1 is MNHNY and CDR2 SVGAGI (reference sequence). The CDR3 DNA is TGTGCCAGCAGTCGAGACCGGGACAGGGTCGGCGAGCAGTACTTC. The encoded protein is CASSRDRDRVGEQYF.

This clonotype was counted at least ten times. The rearrangement joins TRBV6-5 to TRBJ2-3, with 11 bases identical to TRBD2. From germline, CDR1 is MNHEY and CDR2 SVGAGI. V lost 4 bases, J lost 5 bases, and 14 bases stayed unmatched. This CDR3 has 18 amino acids. As DNA, the CDR3 is TGTGCCAGCAGTTTACAAAAGATACTAGCGGGAGTAGGAGATACGCAGTATTTT. This encodes CASSLQKILAGVGDTQYF.

This clonotype was seen only a few times. The rearrangement joins TRBV10-3 to TRBJ1-1; D gene unclear. The V end lost 0 bases, the J end lost 1 base, and 9 bases lay between the germline ends. CDR1 is ENHRY, CDR2 SYGVKD, per germline. The CDR3 has 15 residues. CDR3 region: CAISESGTPNTEAFF. CDR3 DNA: TGTGCCATCAGTGAGTCGGGCACGCCGAACACTGAAGCTTTCTTT.

This rearrangement joins TRBV2 to TRBJ2-7, with D perhaps given as TRBD1 or TRBD2 (5 bases each). V lost 4 bases to trimming and J lost 2 bases, with 24 bases between them. Looked up from germline, CDR1 is SNHLY and CDR2 is FYNNEI. The CDR3 is made up of 18 amino acids. CDR3 loop: CASSVGRSKTPTPYEQYF. In DNA, the CDR3 is TGTGCCAGCAGTGTGGGACGGTCGAAAACTCCGACCCCCTACGAGCAGTACTTC.

The CDR3 region is CASSLLVGVYEQYF. CDR3 nucleotides: TGCGCCAGCAGCTTGCTCGTCGGAGTGTACGAGCAGTACTTC. The chain employs TRBV5-1 and TRBJ2-7; D uncertain. Germline V lookup: CDR1 SGHRS, CDR2 YFSETQ. The ends were cut back, 1 base at V and 4 bases at J, with 12 bases in the middle. The CDR3 sequence is 14 residues long. The variable domain in full, completed from reference TRBV5-1 and TRBJ2-7, reads KAGVTQTPRYLIKTRGQQVTLSCSPISGHRSVSWYQQTPGQGLQFLFEYFSETQRNKGNFPGRFSGRQFSNSRSEMNVSTLELGDSALYLCASSLLVGVYEQYFGPGTRLTVT.

This clonotype was seen only a few times. Here the CDR3 DNA reads TGTGCCAGCAGCCATCTGGGCAGGGCGTATGGCTACACCTTC. This sequence encodes CASSHLGRAYGYTF. This chain links TRBV3-1 with TRBJ1-2; TRBD1 is a possible D gene (5 bases). Deletions cut 3 bases from V and 5 bases from J, with 13 bases between. Germline V lookup: CDR1 LGHDT, CDR2 YNNKEL (reference sequence). The CDR3 has 14 residues.

This clonotype was detected only a few times. The rearrangement uses TRBV12-3 or TRBV12-4 and TRBJ1-3, with D possibly matching TRBD1 (6 bases). With 6 bases removed from V and 5 bases from J, the gap between germline ends came to 20 bases. The CDR3 is 16 amino acids. For the CDR3, the DNA is TGTGCCAGCAGCTCGGGCAGGACAGCCGATCGAAACACCATATATTTT. Protein sequence: CASSSGRTADRNTIYF.

The chain joins TRBV6-1 to TRBJ2-6; D not resolved. CDR1 is MNHNS and CDR2 is SASEGT in the germline V gene. Trimming stripped 3 bases from V and 2 bases from J, with 11 bases between. This CDR3 has 16 amino acids. The CDR3 nucleotides read TGTGCCAGCAGTGAGGCCAGTATAGCTGGGGCCAACGTCCTGACTTTC. Residues: CASSEASIAGANVLTF.

This clonotype was picked up a small number of times. The chain links TRBV4-1 to TRBJ1-6; the D is unclear. Trimming stripped 0 bases from V and 4 bases from J, with 16 bases between. This CDR3 is 18 amino acids long. Germline CDR1 and CDR2: MGHRA and YSYEKL. The CDR3 DNA is TGCGCCAGCAGCCAAGATCATCGGCAGAGCTCTTATAATTCACCCCTCCACTTT. The encoded protein is CASSQDHRQSSYNSPLHF.

This clonotype was detected a few times. The chain has TRBV19 and TRBJ1-3; D is unresolved. Germline CDR1 and CDR2: LNHDA and SQIVND (reference sequence). The V and J ends lost 3 bases and 0 bases respectively, with 15 bases between them. This CDR3 spans 17 amino acids. CDR3 amino acids: CASSIQTDGHSGNTIYF. DNA of the CDR3: TGTGCCAGTAGTATTCAAACGGACGGTCACTCTGGAAACACCATATATTTT.

The chain employs TRBV9 and TRBJ1-5, with D tentatively TRBD1 (6 bases). Germline CDR1 is SGDLS and CDR2 is YYNGEE. The V end lost 2 bases, the J end lost 4 bases, and 13 bases lay between the germline ends. This CDR3 is built from 15 residues. In DNA, the CDR3 is TGTGCCAGCAGCGTCGAACCAACAGGGAATCAGCCCCAGCATTTT. It yields the protein CASSVEPTGNQPQHF.

The chain employs TRBV12-3 or TRBV12-4 and TRBJ2-7, with 8 bases matching TRBD2. The CDR3 spans 16 residues. The V gene end was trimmed by 6 bases and the J gene end by 4 bases; junction bases not matched to a gene: 14. The CDR3 nucleotides read TGTGCCAGCAGCTCGGGTTCCGGGGCTAGCGGGTACGAGCAGTACTTC. Its protein is CASSSGSGASGYEQYF.

Only a few counts were recorded for this clonotype. The chain carries TRBV12-3 or TRBV12-4 and TRBJ1-1; D call uncertain. The germline V and J ends were trimmed by 3 bases and 1 base, with 9 bases remaining between them. This CDR3 comprises 14 residues. CDR3 nucleotides: TGTGCCAGCAGTTTGAGGGCGAGGAACACTGAAGCTTTCTTT. Protein sequence: CASSLRARNTEAFF.

This clonotype has a handful of counts. The chain uses TRBV2 and TRBJ2-5, with D perhaps TRBD1 (5 bases). The germline gives CDR1 SNHLY, CDR2 FYNNEI. CDR3 size: 14 residues. The V end lost 7 bases, the J end lost 5 bases, and 17 bases lay between the germline ends. The CDR3 loop is CASTVRATLETQYF. The DNA of the CDR3 is TGTGCCAGCACAGTCAGGGCGACGCTGGAGACCCAGTACTTC.

The rearrangement links TRBV7-8 to TRBJ2-5, with D tentatively TRBD1 (5 bases). The CDR3 is 14 amino acids. V was pared by 5 bases and J by 3 bases, with 13 bases between. CDR1 is SGHVS, CDR2 FQNEAQ, per germline. CDR3 coding DNA: TGTGCCAGCAGCCACAGGATAGAAAAAGAGACCCAGTACTTC. This encodes CASSHRIEKETQYF.